This T cell receptor beta chain stems from a study of T-cell memory formation after mild COVID-19. 5'RACE, which relied on constant-segment primers, yielded TCR alpha and TCR beta cDNA libraries carrying sample barcodes and UMIs. TCRdb recomputed calls from the 5' RACE reads with MiXCR, one row per CDR3 protein. The sample contains hundreds of thousands of distinct CDR3 sequences, around a sixth of which appear only once. A remark on this clonotype: The antigen remains undetermined.

Findings and caveats of the study: Of the contracting clones, CD4+ ones lay mainly in CM and EM, and CD8+ ones in EMRA. CD4+ bias marked clones expanding day 15 to 37, unlike balanced contracting clones. In second-wave clones peaking day 37, SARS-CoV-2 specificity remained unconfirmed.

The CDR3 has 11 residues. Germline lookup yields CDR1 MGHDK and CDR2 SYGVNS. Trimming at V came to 6 bases and at J to 7 bases, leaving 2 bases not matched to a gene. V is TRBV25-1 and J is TRBJ1-1; 7 nucleotides match TRBD1. This clonotype was obtained from an adult woman who had mild COVID-19 (a few samples of this study predate the infection). Cell type and time point are not known. The sequencing sample was made of PBMCs or a T cell subset sorted from them (not recorded which). DNA for the CDR3: TGTGCCAGCAGGGGGACAGTTGAAGCTTTCTTT. Amino acids: CASRGTVEAFF.